This entry describes one T cell receptor (beta chain). Its antigen is still unknown. These data are taken from a study of regulatory T cells in long-lasting Graves disease. Study information: Duration of antithyroid drug therapy among newly diagnosed Graves' patients was under 3 months.

Building the TCR beta libraries relied on iRepertoire HTBI primers, and CDR3 regions underwent Arm-PCR. One entry per CDR3 protein results from TCRdb running MiXCR on the multiplex PCR reads. This sample yields about 420,000 distinct CDR3 sequences, of which over 15% are seen a single time; under 30% belongs to the top ten. Study-wide results and caveats: Relative to newly diagnosed Graves' patients, persistent ones had lower TCR diversity.

Specified time point: newly diagnosed GD, antithyroid drugs for less than 3 months. PBMC RNA was the source of the TCR library. All patients originated from an endocrinology department located in Xi'an, China. CDR1 and CDR2 (germline): SGHVS, FNYEAQ. Deletions cut 2 bases from V and 2 bases from J, with 16 bases between. The CDR3 consists of 16 residues. This sample was shared with a second study, whose subject was T cells in Graves' hyperthyroidism and ophthalmopathy. That source notes: First-round RT-PCR targeting the TCR CDR3 was performed with the HTBI primer set.

The chain couples TRBV7-6 to TRBJ2-7, with D hard to call. The material was peripheral blood mononuclear cells (PBMCs), obtained at new diagnosis, from a patient treated with antithyroid drugs. The receptor's source is a woman between 18 and 29 years old with Graves disease. The CDR3 region has the DNA TGTGCCAGCAGCTTAATCGGTAACCAGCCGACCTACGAGCAGTACTTC. It encodes CASSLIGNQPTYEQYF. The whole variable domain, filled in from reference TRBV7-6 and TRBJ2-7, reads GAGVSQSPRYKVTKRGQDVALRCDPISGHVSLYWYRQALGQGPEFLTYFNYEAQQDKSGLPNDRFSAERPEGSISTLTIQRTEQRDSAMYRCASSLIGNQPTYEQYFGPGTRLTVT.